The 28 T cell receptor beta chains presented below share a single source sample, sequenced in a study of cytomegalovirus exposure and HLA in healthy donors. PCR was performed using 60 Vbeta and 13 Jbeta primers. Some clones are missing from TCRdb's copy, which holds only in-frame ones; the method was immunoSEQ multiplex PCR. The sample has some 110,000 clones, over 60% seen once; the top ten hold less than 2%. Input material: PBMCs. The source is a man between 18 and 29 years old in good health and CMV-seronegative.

The chain's CDR3 is CASSSQGGYEQYF. Written as DNA, the CDR3 is TGTGCCAGCAGCTCCCAGGGGGGCTACGAGCAGTACTTC. The V call is TRBV14, the J call TRBJ2-7; tentatively, D is TRBD1 (7 bases). The CDR3 consists of 13 residues. Germline V gives CDR1 SGHDN, CDR2 FVKESK. Trimming stripped 5 bases from V and 3 bases from J, with 11 bases between.

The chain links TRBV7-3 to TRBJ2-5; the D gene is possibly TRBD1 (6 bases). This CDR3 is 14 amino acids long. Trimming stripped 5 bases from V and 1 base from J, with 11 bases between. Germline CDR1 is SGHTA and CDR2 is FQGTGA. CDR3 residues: CASSPTGTQETQYF. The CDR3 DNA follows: TGTGCCAGCAGCCCAACAGGGACCCAAGAGACCCAGTACTTC.

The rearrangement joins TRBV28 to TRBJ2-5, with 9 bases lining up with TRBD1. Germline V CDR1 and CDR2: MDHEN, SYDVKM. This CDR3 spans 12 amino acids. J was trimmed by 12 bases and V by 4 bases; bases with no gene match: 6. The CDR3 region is CASSSQGALEYF. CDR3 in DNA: TGTGCCAGCAGTTCACAGGGGGCCCTTGAGTACTTC.

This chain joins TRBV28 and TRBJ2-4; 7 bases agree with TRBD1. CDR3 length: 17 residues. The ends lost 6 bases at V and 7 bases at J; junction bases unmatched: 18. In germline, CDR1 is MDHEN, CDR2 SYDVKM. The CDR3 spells CASSLPSGGGGRNIQYF. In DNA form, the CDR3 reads TGTGCCAGCAGCCTTCCTTCAGGGGGTGGCGGGCGGAACATTCAGTACTTC.

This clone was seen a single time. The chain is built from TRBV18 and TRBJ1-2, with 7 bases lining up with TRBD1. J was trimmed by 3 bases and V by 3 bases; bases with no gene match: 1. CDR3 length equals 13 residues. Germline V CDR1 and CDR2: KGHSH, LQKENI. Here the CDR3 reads CASSPGTDYGYTF. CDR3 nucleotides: TGTGCCAGCTCACCCGGGACAGACTATGGCTACACCTTC.

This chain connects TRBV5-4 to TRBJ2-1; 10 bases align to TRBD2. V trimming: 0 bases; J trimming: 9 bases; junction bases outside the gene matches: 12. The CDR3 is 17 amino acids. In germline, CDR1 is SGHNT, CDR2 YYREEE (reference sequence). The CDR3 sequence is CASSLGLAGVYSVEQFF. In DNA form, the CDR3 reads TGTGCCAGCAGCTTGGGTCTAGCGGGAGTCTACAGCGTTGAGCAGTTCTTC.

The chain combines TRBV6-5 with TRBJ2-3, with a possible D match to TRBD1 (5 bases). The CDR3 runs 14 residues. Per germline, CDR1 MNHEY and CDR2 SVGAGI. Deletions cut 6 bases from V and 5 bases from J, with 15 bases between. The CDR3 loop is CASRRTLNIDTQYF. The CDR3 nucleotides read TGTGCCAGCAGGAGGACACTAAACATAGATACGCAGTATTTT.

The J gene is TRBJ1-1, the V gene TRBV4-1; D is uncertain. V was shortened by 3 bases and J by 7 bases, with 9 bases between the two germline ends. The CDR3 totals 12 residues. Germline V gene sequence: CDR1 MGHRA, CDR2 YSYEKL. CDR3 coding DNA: TGCGCCAGCAGCCAGGCGGGCCTTGAAGCTTTCTTT. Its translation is CASSQAGLEAFF.

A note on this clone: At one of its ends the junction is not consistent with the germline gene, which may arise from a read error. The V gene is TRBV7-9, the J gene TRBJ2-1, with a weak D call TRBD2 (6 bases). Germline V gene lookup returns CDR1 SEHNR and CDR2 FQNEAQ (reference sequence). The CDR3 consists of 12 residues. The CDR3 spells CSSSNEGGEQFF. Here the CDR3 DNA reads TGTTCCAGCAGCAACGAGGGAGGTGAGCAGTTCTTC.

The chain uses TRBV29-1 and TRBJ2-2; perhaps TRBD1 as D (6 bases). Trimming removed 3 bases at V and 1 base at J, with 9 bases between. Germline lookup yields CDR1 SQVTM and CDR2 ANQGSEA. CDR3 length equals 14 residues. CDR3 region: CSVDEQGNTGELFF. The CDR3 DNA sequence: TGCAGCGTTGACGAACAGGGGAACACCGGGGAGCTGTTTTTT.

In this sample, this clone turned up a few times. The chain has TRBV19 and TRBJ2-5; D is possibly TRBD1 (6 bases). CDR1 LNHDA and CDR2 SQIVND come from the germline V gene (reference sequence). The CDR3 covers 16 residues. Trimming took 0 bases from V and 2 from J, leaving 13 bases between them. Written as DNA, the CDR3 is TGTGCCAGTAGTATAGATCTACAGGGCCATCAAGAGACCCAGTACTTC. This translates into CASSIDLQGHQETQYF. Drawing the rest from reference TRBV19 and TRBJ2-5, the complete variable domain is DGGITQSPKYLFRKEGQNVTLSCEQNLNHDAMYWYRQDPGQGLRLIYYSQIVNDFQKGDIAEGYSVSREKKESFPLTVTSAQKNPTAFYLCASSIDLQGHQETQYFGPGTRLLVL.

The CDR3 loop reads CASSSLSQRGQETQYF. CDR3 nucleotides: TGCGCCAGCAGCTCTCTAAGCCAGCGGGGGCAAGAGACCCAGTACTTC. The genes are TRBV5-1 and TRBJ2-5; 8 bases fit TRBD2. V was pared by 3 bases and J by 2 bases, with 9 bases of the junction left unmatched. Germline V gives CDR1 SGHRS, CDR2 YFSETQ. The CDR3 is made up of 16 amino acids.

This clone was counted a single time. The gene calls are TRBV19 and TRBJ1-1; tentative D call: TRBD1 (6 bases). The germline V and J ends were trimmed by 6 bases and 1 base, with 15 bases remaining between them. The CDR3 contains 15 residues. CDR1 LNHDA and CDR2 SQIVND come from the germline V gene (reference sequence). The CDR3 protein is CASRGRGGKNTEAFF. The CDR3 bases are TGTGCCAGTAGAGGGAGGGGGGGAAAGAACACTGAAGCTTTCTTT.

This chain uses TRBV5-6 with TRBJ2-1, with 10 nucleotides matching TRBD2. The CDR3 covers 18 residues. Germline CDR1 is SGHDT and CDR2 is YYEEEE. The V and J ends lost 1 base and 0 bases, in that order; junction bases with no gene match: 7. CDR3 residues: CASSLRTSGRSSYNEQFF. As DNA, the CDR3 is TGTGCCAGCAGCTTGCGGACTAGCGGAAGAAGCTCCTACAATGAGCAGTTCTTC.

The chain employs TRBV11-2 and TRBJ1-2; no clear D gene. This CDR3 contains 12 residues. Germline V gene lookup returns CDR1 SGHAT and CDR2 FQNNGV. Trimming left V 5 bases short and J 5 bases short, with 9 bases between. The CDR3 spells CASSPTGYGYTF. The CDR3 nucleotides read TGTGCCAGCAGCCCGACGGGGTATGGCTACACCTTC.

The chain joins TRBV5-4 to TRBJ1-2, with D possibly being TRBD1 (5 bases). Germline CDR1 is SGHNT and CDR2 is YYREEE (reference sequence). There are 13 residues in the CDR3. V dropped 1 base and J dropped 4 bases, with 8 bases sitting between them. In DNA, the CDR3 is TGTGCCAGCAGCTTGAGCGGGGGCTATGGCTACACCTTC. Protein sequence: CASSLSGGYGYTF.

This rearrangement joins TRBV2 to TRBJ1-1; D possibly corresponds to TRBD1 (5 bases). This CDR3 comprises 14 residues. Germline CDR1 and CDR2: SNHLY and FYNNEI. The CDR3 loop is CTSSPGLYNTEAFF. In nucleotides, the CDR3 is TGTACCTCCAGCCCGGGACTTTATAACACTGAAGCTTTCTTT.

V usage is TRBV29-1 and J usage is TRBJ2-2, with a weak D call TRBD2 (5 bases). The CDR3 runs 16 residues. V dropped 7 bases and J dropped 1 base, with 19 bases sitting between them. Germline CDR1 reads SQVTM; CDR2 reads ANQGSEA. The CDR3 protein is CSARIGVARNTGELFF. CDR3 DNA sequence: TGCAGCGCCCGCATCGGGGTAGCGCGGAACACCGGGGAGCTGTTTTTT.

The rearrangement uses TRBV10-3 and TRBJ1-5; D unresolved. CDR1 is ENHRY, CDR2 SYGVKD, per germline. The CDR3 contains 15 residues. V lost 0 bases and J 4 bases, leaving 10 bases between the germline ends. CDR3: CAISESVTANQPQHF. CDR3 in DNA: TGTGCCATCAGTGAGTCGGTAACAGCAAATCAGCCCCAGCATTTT.

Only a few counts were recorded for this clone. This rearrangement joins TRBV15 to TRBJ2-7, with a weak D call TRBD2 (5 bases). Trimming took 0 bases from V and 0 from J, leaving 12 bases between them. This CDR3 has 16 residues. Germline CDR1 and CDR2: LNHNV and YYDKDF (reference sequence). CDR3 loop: CATSRDLGAISYEQYF. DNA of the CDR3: TGTGCCACCAGCAGAGATCTGGGAGCGATCTCCTACGAGCAGTACTTC.

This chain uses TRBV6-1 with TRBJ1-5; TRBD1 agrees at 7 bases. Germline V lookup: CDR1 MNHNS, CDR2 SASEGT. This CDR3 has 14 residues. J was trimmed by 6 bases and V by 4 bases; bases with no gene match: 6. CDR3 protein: CASSARQGRQPQHF. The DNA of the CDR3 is TGTGCCAGCAGTGCCCGACAGGGTCGTCAGCCCCAGCATTTT.

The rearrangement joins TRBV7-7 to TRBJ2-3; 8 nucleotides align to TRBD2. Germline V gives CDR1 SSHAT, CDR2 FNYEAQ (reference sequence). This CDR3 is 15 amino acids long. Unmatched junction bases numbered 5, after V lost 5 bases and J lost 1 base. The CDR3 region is CASSSRAGGTDTQYF. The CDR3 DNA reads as TGTGCCAGCAGCAGCAGAGCGGGGGGCACAGATACGCAGTATTTT.

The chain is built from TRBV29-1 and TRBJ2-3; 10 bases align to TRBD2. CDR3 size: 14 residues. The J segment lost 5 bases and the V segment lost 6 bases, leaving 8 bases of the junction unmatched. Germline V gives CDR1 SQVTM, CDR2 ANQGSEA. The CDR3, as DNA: TGCAGCGTCGCTACTAGCGGGAAGGGAGATACGCAGTATTTT. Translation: CSVATSGKGDTQYF.

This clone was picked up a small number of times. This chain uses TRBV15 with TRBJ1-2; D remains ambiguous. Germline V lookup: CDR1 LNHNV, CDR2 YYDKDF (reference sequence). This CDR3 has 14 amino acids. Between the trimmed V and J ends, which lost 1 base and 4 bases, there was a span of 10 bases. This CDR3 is CATSRVGVGYGYTF. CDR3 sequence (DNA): TGTGCCACCAGCAGAGTGGGAGTGGGCTATGGCTACACCTTC. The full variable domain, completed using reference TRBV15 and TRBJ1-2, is DAMVIQNPRYQVTQFGKPVTLSCSQTLNHNVMYWYQQKSSQAPKLLFHYYDKDFNNEADTPDNFQSRRPNTSFCFLDIRSPGLGDTAMYLCATSRVGVGYGYTFGSGTRLTVV.

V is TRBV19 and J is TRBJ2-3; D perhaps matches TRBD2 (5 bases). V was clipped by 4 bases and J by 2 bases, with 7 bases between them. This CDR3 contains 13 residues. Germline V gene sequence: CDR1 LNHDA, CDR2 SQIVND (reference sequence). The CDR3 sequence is CASSTGVTDTQYF. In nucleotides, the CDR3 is TGTGCCAGTAGTACCGGGGTCACAGATACGCAGTATTTT.

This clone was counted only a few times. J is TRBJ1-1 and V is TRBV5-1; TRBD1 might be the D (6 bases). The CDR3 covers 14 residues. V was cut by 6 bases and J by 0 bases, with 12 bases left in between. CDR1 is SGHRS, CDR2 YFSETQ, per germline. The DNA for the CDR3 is TGCGCCAGCACCAGAGGGGGAATGAACACTGAAGCTTTCTTT. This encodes CASTRGGMNTEAFF.

The CDR3 DNA sequence: TGTGCCAGCAGTATCTCGGACAGGGCGTGGCAGCCCCAGCATTTT. Protein: CASSISDRAWQPQHF. The chain couples TRBV28 to TRBJ1-5; 8 nucleotides agree with TRBD1. Per germline, CDR1 MDHEN and CDR2 SYDVKM. The CDR3 has 15 amino acids. V was pared by 5 bases and J by 7 bases, with 10 bases of the junction left unmatched.

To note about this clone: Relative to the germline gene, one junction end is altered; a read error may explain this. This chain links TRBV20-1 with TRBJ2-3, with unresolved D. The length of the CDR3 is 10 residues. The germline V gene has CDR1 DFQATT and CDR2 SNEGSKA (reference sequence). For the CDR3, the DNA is TGCAGTGCTAGAGATATAATCCAGGCTTTT. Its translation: CSARDIIQAF.